The text below deals with one T cell receptor beta chain. As yet, its antigen is unknown. Only in-frame clones appear in the TCRdb table, and some are missing; sequencing was by immunoSEQ multiplex PCR. The sample has about 5,800 clones; around 29% are singletons. This sample was taken from a study of T cell clones after liver transplantation. TCRbeta sequences of proliferating CFSE-low MLR cells were labeled alloreactive. The CDR3 loop spans 17 amino acids. The chain joins TRBV21-1 to TRBJ2-7; the DNA was not compared with TRBD2, the D call given in the table. TRBV21-1 is classified as a pseudogene. The sequencing input was CD4+ T cells from cultured PBMCs. The TCR sequence derives from a human patient who received a liver transplant. Part of the T cell pool may stem from the graft donor. The DNA of the CDR3 is TGTGCCAGCAGCAGGGGACTAGCGGGAGGGCCGGTCGACGAGCAGTACGTC. Its protein is CASSRGLAGGPVDEQYV.